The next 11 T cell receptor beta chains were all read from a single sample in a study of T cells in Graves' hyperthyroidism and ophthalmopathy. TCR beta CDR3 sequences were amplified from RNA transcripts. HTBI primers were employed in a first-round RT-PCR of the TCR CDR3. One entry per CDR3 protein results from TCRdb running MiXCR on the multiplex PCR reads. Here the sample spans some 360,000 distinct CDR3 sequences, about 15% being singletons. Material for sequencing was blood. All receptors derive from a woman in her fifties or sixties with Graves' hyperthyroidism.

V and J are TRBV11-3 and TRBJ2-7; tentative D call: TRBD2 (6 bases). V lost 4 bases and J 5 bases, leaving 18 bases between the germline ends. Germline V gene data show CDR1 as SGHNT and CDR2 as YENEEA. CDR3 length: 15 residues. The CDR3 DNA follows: TGTGCCAGCAGCTCCCCGGACGGGAGCTGGGACGAGCAGTACTTC. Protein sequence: CASSSPDGSWDEQYF.

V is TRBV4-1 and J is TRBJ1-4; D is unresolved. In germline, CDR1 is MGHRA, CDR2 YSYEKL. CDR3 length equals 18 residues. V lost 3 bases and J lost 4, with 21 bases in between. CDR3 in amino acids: CASSQGDGRLTHNEKLFF. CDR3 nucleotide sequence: TGCGCCAGCAGCCAGGGAGACGGACGCCTAACTCATAATGAAAAACTGTTTTTT.

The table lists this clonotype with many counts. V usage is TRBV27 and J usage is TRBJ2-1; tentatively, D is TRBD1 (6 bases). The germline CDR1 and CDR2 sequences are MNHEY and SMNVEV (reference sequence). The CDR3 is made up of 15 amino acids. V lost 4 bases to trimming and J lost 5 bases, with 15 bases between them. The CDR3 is CASSWPGHSNNEQFF. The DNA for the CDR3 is TGTGCCAGCAGTTGGCCGGGACATAGTAACAATGAGCAGTTCTTC.

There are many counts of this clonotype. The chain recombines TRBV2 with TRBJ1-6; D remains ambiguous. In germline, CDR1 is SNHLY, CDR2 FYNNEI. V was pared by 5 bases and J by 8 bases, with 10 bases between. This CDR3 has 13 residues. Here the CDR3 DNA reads TGTGCCAGCAGTCGTCTGGGTTATTCACCCCTCCACTTT. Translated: CASSRLGYSPLHF.

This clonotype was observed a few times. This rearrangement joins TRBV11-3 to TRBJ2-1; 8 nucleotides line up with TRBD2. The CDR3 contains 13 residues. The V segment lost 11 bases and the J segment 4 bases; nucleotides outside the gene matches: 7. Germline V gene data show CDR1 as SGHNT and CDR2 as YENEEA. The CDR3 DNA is TGTGCCTCCGAGAGCGGGGGTTACAATGAGCAGTTCTTC. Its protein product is CASESGGYNEQFF.

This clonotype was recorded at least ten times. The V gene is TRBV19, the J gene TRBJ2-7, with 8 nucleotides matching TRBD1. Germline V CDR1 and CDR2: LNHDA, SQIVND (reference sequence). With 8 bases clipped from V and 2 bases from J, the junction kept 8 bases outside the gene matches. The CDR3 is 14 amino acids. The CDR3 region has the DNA TGTGCCAGTGGCCACCGGACAGGGCCCTACGAGCAGTACTTC. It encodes CASGHRTGPYEQYF.

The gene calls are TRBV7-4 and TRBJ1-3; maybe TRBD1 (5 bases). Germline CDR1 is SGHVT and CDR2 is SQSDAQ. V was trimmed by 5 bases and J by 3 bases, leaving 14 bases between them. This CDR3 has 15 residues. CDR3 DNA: TGTGCCAGCAGCCCCGGGACCTTGCGTGGAAACACCATATATTTT. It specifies CASSPGTLRGNTIYF. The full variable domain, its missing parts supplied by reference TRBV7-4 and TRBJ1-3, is GAGVSQSPRYKVAKRGRDVALRCDSISGHVTLYWYRQTLGQGSEVLTYSQSDAQRDKSGRPSGRFSAERPERSVSTLKIQRTEQGDSAVYLCASSPGTLRGNTIYFGEGSWLTVV.

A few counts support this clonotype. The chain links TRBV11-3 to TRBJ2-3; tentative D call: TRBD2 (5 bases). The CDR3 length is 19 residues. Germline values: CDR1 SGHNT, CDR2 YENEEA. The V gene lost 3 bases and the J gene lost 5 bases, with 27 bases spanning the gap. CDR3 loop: CASSFLLLGSGRGKDTQYF. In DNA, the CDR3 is TGTGCCAGCAGCTTCCTCCTCCTGGGGAGCGGAAGAGGTAAAGATACGCAGTATTTT.

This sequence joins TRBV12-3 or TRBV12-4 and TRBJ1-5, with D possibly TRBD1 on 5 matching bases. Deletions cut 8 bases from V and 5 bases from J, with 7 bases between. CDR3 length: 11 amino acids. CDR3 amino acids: CASSRDQPQHF. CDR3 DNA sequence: TGTGCCAGCTCCAGGGATCAGCCCCAGCATTTT.

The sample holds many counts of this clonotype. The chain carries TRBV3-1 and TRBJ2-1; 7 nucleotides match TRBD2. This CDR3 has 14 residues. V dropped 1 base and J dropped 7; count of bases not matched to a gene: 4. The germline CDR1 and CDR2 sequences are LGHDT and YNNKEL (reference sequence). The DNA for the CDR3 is TGTGCCAGCAGCCAAGCGGGAGGCTTAAATGAGCAGTTCTTC. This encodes CASSQAGGLNEQFF.

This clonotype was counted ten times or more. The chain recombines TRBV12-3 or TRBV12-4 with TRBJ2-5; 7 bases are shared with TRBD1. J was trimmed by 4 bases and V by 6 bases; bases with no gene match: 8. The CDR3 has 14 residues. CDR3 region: CASRPRQGGETQYF. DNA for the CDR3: TGTGCCAGCAGACCTAGACAGGGTGGAGAGACCCAGTACTTC.